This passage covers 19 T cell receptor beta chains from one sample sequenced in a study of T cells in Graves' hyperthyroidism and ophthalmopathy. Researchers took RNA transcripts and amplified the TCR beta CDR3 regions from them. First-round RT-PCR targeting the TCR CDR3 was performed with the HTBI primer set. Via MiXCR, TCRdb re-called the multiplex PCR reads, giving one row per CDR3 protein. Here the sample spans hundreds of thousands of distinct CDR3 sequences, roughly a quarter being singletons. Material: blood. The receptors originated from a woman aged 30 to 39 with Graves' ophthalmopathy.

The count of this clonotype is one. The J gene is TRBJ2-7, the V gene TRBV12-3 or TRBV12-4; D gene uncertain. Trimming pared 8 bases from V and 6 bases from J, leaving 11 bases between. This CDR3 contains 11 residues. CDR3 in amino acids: CASATRFEQYF. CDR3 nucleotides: TGTGCCAGCGCAACTCGTTTCGAGCAGTACTTC.

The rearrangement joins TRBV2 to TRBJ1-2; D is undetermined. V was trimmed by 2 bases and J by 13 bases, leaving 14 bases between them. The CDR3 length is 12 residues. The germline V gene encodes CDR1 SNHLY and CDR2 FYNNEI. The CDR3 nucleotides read TGTGCCAGCAGTGAAACCGGGTTCGAACCCACCTTC. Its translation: CASSETGFEPTF.

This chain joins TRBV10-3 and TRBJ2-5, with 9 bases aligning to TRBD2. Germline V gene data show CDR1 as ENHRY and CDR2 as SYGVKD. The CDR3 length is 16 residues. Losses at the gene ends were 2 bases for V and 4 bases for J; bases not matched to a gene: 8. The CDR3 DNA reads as TGTGCCATCAGTGAGGGGCTAGCGGGGCATTCAGAGACCCAGTACTTC. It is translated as CAISEGLAGHSETQYF.

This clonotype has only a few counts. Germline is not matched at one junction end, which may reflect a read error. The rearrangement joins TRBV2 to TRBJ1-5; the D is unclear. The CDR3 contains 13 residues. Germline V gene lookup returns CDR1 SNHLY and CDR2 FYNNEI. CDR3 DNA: TGTGCCAGCAATGAACGGCCAAATCAGCCCCAGCATTTT. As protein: CASNERPNQPQHF.

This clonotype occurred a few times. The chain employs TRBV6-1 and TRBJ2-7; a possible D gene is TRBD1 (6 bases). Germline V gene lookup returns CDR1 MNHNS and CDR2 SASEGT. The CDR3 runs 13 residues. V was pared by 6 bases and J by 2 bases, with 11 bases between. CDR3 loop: CASRTGDAYEQYF. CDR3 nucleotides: TGTGCCAGCAGGACAGGAGATGCCTACGAGCAGTACTTC.

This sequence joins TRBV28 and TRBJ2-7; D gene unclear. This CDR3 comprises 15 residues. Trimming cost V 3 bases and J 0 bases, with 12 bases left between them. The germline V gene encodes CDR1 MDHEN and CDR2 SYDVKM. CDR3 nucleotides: TGTGCCAGCAGTTTCAAAGCACTTAGCTCCTACGAGCAGTACTTC. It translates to CASSFKALSSYEQYF.

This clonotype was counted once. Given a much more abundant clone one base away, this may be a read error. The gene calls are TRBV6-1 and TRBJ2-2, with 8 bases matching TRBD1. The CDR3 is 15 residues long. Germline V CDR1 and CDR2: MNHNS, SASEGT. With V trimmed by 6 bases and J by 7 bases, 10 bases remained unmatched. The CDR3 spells CASRRDRGYIGELFF. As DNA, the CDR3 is TGTGCCAGCAGACGAGACAGGGGCTACATCGGGGAGCTGTTTTTT.

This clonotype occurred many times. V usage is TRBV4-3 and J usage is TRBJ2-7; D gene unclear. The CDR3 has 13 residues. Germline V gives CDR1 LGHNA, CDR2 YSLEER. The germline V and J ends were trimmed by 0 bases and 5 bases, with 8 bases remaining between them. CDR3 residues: CASSQEVSHEQYF. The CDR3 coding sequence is TGCGCCAGCAGCCAAGAGGTATCTCACGAGCAGTACTTC.

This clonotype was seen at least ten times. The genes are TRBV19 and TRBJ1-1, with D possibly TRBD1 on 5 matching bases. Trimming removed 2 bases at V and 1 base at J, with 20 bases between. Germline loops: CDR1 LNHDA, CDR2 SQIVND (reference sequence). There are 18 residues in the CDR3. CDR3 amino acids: CASSILGTFDPRNTEAFF. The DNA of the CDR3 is TGTGCCAGTAGTATACTTGGGACCTTCGACCCGCGGAACACTGAAGCTTTCTTT.

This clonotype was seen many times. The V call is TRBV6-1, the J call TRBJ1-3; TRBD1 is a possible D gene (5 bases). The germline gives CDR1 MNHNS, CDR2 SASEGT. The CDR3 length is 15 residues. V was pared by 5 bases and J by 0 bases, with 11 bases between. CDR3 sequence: CASSRQLSSGNTIYF. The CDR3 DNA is TGTGCCAGCAGTCGACAGCTGAGCTCTGGAAACACCATATATTTT.

CDR3 amino acids: CASSLVGGPSYEQYF. The CDR3 DNA follows: TGTGCCAGCAGCTTAGTAGGGGGGCCATCCTACGAGCAGTACTTC. The chain has TRBV7-8 and TRBJ2-7; either TRBD1 or TRBD2 may fit D (6 bases each). From germline, CDR1 is SGHVS and CDR2 FQNEAQ. The CDR3 totals 15 residues. Trimming took 1 base from V and 1 from J, leaving 11 bases between them.

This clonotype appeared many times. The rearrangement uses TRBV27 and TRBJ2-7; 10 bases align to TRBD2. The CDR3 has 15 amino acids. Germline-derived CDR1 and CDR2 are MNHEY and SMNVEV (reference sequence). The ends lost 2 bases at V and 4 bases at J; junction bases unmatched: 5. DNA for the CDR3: TGTGCCAGCAGTTTAGCGGGACTAGCGTTATACGAGCAGTACTTC. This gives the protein CASSLAGLALYEQYF.

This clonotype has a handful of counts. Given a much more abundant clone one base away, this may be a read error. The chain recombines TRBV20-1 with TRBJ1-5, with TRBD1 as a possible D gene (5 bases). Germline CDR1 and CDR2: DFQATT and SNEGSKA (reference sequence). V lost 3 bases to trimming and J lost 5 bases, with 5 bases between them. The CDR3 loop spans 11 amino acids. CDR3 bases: TGCAGTGCTAGCAGGGATCAGCCCCAGCATTTT. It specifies CSASRDQPQHF.

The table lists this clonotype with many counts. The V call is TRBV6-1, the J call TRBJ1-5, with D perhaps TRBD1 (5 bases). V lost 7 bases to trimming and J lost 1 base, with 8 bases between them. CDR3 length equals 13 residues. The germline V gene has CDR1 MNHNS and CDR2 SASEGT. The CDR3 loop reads CASMGGSNQPQHF. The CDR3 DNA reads TGTGCCAGCATGGGGGGGAGCAATCAGCCCCAGCATTTT.

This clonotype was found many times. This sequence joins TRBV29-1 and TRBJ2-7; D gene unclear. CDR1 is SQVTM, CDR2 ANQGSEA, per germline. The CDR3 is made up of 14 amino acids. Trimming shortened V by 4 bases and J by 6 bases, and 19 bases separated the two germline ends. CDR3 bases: TGCAGCGTTGCCCCCCCCGGTCGGCCTGGCGAGCAGTACTTC. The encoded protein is CSVAPPGRPGEQYF.

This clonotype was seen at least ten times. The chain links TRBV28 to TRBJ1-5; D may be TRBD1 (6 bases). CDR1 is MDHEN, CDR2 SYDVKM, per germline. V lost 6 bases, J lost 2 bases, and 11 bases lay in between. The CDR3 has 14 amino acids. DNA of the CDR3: TGTGCCAGCAGGACCTACAGGGGCAATCAGCCCCAGCATTTT. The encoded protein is CASRTYRGNQPQHF. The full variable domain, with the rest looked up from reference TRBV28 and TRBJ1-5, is DVKVTQSSRYLVKRTGEKVFLECVQDMDHENMFWYRQDPGLGLRLIYFSYDVKMKEKGDIPEGYSVSREKKERFSLILESASTNQTSMYLCASRTYRGNQPQHFGDGTRLSIL.

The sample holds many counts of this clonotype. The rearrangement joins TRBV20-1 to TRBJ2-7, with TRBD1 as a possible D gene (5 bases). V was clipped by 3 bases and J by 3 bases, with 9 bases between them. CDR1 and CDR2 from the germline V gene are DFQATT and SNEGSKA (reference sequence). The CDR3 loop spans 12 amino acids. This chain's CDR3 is CSARDTYYEQYF. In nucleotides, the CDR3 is TGCAGTGCTAGGGACACCTACTACGAGCAGTACTTC.

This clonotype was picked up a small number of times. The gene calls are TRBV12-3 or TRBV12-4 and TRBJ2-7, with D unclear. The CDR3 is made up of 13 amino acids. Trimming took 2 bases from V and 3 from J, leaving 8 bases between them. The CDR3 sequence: CASSLPHSYEQYF. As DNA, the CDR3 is TGTGCCAGCAGTTTACCCCACAGCTACGAGCAGTACTTC.

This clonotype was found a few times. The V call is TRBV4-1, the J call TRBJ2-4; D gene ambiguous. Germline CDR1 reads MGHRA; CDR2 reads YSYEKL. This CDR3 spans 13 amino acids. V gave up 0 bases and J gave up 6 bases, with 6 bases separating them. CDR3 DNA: TGCGCCAGCAGCCAAGATCAATTAAACATTCAGTACTTC. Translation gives CASSQDQLNIQYF.